The source of this TCR beta chain is a study of cytomegalovirus exposure and HLA in healthy donors. The CDR3 spans 12 residues. Germline V gene data show CDR1 as SGDLS and CDR2 as YYNGEE. Trimming removed 0 bases at V and 5 bases at J, with 4 bases between. In the PCR, 60 Vbeta and 13 Jbeta primers were used. TCRdb keeps only in-frame clones here, not all; method: immunoSEQ multiplex PCR. The table lists around 170,000 clones, approximately 78% of them singletons. With respect to this clone: Other DNA sequences within the sample encode an identical CDR3.

The chain links TRBV9 to TRBJ2-3; D is unresolved. Sequenced sample: PBMCs. This TCR derives from a woman under 30 in good health and CMV-seronegative. The CDR3 spells CASSVAGDTQYF. The CDR3 DNA reads as TGTGCCAGCAGCGTAGCGGGAGATACGCAGTATTTT.